A single sample gave rise to the 26 T cell receptor beta chains below, sequenced in a study of long-term antiretroviral therapy in people with HIV. Survey-level resolution applied to immunoSEQ assay v3.0. Here immunoSEQ multiplex PCR was the method, and the copy in TCRdb shows in-frame clones only, minus some. This table has about 29,000 clones, 88% appearing once. The starting material was unsorted PBMCs, obtained 0.5 years after starting antiretroviral therapy. Receptor source: a woman younger than 35 with HIV.

The chain joins TRBV18 to TRBJ2-7, with D perhaps being TRBD1 or TRBD2 (5 bases each). This CDR3 contains 15 residues. The germline gives CDR1 KGHSH, CDR2 LQKENI. Trimming pared 4 bases from V and 2 bases from J, leaving 15 bases between. The CDR3 region is CASSLTMGVTYEQYF. The CDR3 DNA sequence: TGTGCCAGCTCACTAACGATGGGGGTTACCTACGAGCAGTACTTC. Full variable domain (outside the CDR3, taken from reference TRBV18 and TRBJ2-7): NAGVMQNPRHLVRRRGQEARLRCSPMKGHSHVYWYRQLPEEGLKFMVYLQKENIIDESGMPKERFSAEFPKEGPSILRIQQVVRGDSAAYFCASSLTMGVTYEQYFGPGTRLTVT.

The chain is built from TRBV7-3 and TRBJ2-1, with 8 nucleotides matching TRBD1. CDR1 is SGHTA and CDR2 is FQGTGA in the germline V gene. The CDR3 is made up of 14 amino acids. V dropped 5 bases and J dropped 8; count of bases not matched to a gene: 8. CDR3 in DNA: TGTGCCAGCAGCCCTGGGGGACAGGTCTATGAGCAGTTCTTC. It specifies CASSPGGQVYEQFF.

The V call is TRBV27, the J call TRBJ1-2; 7 bases agree with TRBD1. This CDR3 is 16 amino acids long. Germline lookup yields CDR1 MNHEY and CDR2 SMNVEV (reference sequence). Trimming took 3 bases from V and 4 from J; bases not matched to a gene: 11. CDR3 protein: CASSFVRGGSSYGYTF. The DNA for the CDR3 is TGTGCCAGCAGTTTCGTCAGGGGGGGGAGCAGCTATGGCTACACCTTC.

This clone has a single count. V usage is TRBV28 and J usage is TRBJ2-5; either TRBD1 or TRBD2 may supply D (6 bases each). Trimming removed 2 bases at V and 2 bases at J, with 9 bases between. This CDR3 has 14 residues. Germline lookup yields CDR1 MDHEN and CDR2 SYDVKM. The CDR3, as DNA: TGTGCCAGCAGTTTAGGGGGGCGGCAAGAGACCCAGTACTTC. This translates into CASSLGGRQETQYF.

This clone has only one observation. This chain joins TRBV5-4 and TRBJ1-1, with D possibly TRBD1 on 5 matching bases. The CDR3 has 14 amino acids. Trimming removed 0 bases from V and 6 bases from J, with 12 bases in between. From germline, CDR1 is SGHNT and CDR2 YYREEE (reference sequence). The CDR3 reads CASSLGGGDPEAFF. CDR3 in DNA: TGTGCCAGCAGCTTGGGGGGAGGGGACCCTGAAGCTTTCTTT.

The CDR3 DNA reads TGTGCCAGCAGTTCGACAGGGGGCAATCAGCCCCAGCATTTT. It yields the protein CASSSTGGNQPQHF. The chain carries TRBV28 and TRBJ1-5, with 8 bases fitting TRBD1. The V gene's germline CDR1 is MDHEN and CDR2 SYDVKM. With 4 bases clipped from V and 2 bases from J, the junction kept 1 base outside the gene matches. This CDR3 comprises 14 residues.

This clone was observed a few times. The chain has TRBV27 and TRBJ1-2, with a possible D match to TRBD1 (6 bases). CDR3 size: 16 residues. Germline loops: CDR1 MNHEY, CDR2 SMNVEV (reference sequence). V lost 4 bases to trimming and J lost 7 bases, with 22 bases between them. CDR3 region: CASSSIRGGTYGGYTF. The CDR3 coding sequence is TGTGCCAGCAGTTCCATCCGGGGGGGGACATATGGTGGCTACACCTTC.

The chain has TRBV12-5 and TRBJ2-2, with 14 bases that match TRBD2. There are 22 residues in the CDR3. With 1 base clipped from V and 7 bases from J, the junction kept 20 bases outside the gene matches. Germline lookup yields CDR1 LGHNT and CDR2 FRNRAP. The CDR3 loop is CASGLALPGLAGVWGEYGELFF. CDR3 nucleotide sequence: TGTGCTAGTGGTTTGGCCCTACCGGGACTAGCGGGAGTTTGGGGTGAGTACGGGGAGCTGTTTTTT.

As concerns this clone: Mismatch with germline at one junction end may stem from a read error. The chain links TRBV2 to TRBJ2-1, with D perhaps given as TRBD1 or TRBD2 (5 bases each). The CDR3 has 14 amino acids. Germline-derived CDR1 and CDR2 are SNHLY and FYNNEI. The CDR3 protein is CANSRGVSYNEQFF. CDR3 nucleotides: TGTGCCAACAGTAGAGGGGTCTCCTACAATGAGCAGTTCTTC.

The chain links TRBV28 to TRBJ1-1; D is unclear. CDR1 and CDR2 from the germline V gene are MDHEN and SYDVKM. Trimming cost V 2 bases and J 4 bases, with 8 bases left between them. This CDR3 contains 13 residues. The CDR3 here is CASSLGVSTEAFF. The CDR3 DNA is TGTGCCAGCAGTTTAGGGGTATCCACTGAAGCTTTCTTT.

In this sample, this clone turned up a few times. J is TRBJ1-6 and V is TRBV7-9; the match to TRBD1 covers 8 bases. The CDR3 runs to 17 residues. With V trimmed by 5 bases and J by 5 bases, 11 bases remained unmatched. Germline V gene sequence: CDR1 SEHNR, CDR2 FQNEAQ (reference sequence). The DNA of the CDR3 is TGTGCCAGCAGCCCACCGGACAGGGAAACTGATAATTCACCCCTCCACTTT. It specifies CASSPPDRETDNSPLHF.

This chain uses TRBV7-8 with TRBJ1-1; D remains ambiguous. Trimming cost V 4 bases and J 6 bases, with 9 bases left between them. This CDR3 has 12 residues. Germline CDR1 is SGHVS and CDR2 is FQNEAQ. CDR3 loop: CASSSRGAEAFF. As DNA, the CDR3 is TGTGCCAGCAGCTCACGTGGGGCTGAAGCTTTCTTT. The full variable domain, rest sourced from reference TRBV7-8 and TRBJ1-1, is GAGVSQSPRYKVAKRGQDVALRCDPISGHVSLFWYQQALGQGPEFLTYFQNEAQLDKSGLPSDRFFAERPEGSVSTLKIQRTQQEDSAVYLCASSSRGAEAFFGQGTRLTVV.

The V and J genes are TRBV7-9 and TRBJ1-1; D not resolved. V was pared by 6 bases and J by 4 bases, with 12 bases between. The CDR3 spans 13 residues. Germline assignment: CDR1 SEHNR and CDR2 FQNEAQ (reference sequence). The CDR3 bases are TGTGCCAGCAGTGAGAGCGGGAGCACTGAAGCTTTCTTT. As protein: CASSESGSTEAFF.

The V and J genes are TRBV7-2 and TRBJ1-5, with D perhaps TRBD1 (5 bases). V was shortened by 1 base and J by 0 bases, with 7 bases between the two germline ends. The CDR3 length is 15 residues. Germline CDR1 is SGHTA and CDR2 is FQGNSA. CDR3 bases: TGTGCCAGCAGCTTAGACAGGAATAGCAATCAGCCCCAGCATTTT. It encodes CASSLDRNSNQPQHF.

This chain links TRBV7-3 with TRBJ2-1; D could derive from TRBD1 or TRBD2 (6 bases each). The CDR3 is made up of 17 amino acids. Germline V gene data show CDR1 as SGHTA and CDR2 as FQGTGA. V lost 0 bases to trimming and J lost 2 bases, with 14 bases between them. In DNA form, the CDR3 reads TGTGCCAGCAGCTTAACAAGGGGGGCGGGTGCCTACAATGAGCAGTTCTTC. It codes for CASSLTRGAGAYNEQFF.

J is TRBJ1-2 and V is TRBV19; no definite D call. The length of the CDR3 is 17 residues. V lost 3 bases to trimming and J lost 4 bases, with 21 bases between them. Germline V gene sequence: CDR1 LNHDA, CDR2 SQIVND (reference sequence). The CDR3 sequence is CASSIPGLGPPFYGYTF. The DNA for the CDR3 is TGTGCCAGTAGTATCCCGGGCCTCGGTCCTCCCTTCTATGGCTACACCTTC. Together with reference TRBV19 and TRBJ1-2, the CDR3 gives the full variable domain: DGGITQSPKYLFRKEGQNVTLSCEQNLNHDAMYWYRQDPGQGLRLIYYSQIVNDFQKGDIAEGYSVSREKKESFPLTVTSAQKNPTAFYLCASSIPGLGPPFYGYTFGSGTRLTVV.

V usage is TRBV2 and J usage is TRBJ2-7, with TRBD2 identical over 7 bases. CDR3 size: 15 residues. The ends lost 7 bases at V and 0 bases at J; junction bases unmatched: 9. The V gene's germline CDR1 is SNHLY and CDR2 FYNNEI. CDR3 region: CASTLETSVSYEQYF. The CDR3 DNA is TGTGCCAGCACTTTAGAAACTAGCGTCTCCTACGAGCAGTACTTC.

Written as DNA, the CDR3 is TGTGCCAGCAGTGACAGGGACGGATCCTACGAGCAGTACTTC. Its protein is CASSDRDGSYEQYF. J is TRBJ2-7 and V is TRBV27; 7 nucleotides align to TRBD1. There are 14 residues in the CDR3. CDR1 MNHEY and CDR2 SMNVEV come from the germline V gene (reference sequence). V gave up 5 bases and J gave up 1 base; unmatched junction bases: 5.

The chain joins TRBV2 to TRBJ2-5; D is possibly TRBD2 (6 bases). The CDR3 runs to 14 residues. V shed 9 bases and J shed 10 bases, with 24 bases lying between them. Germline V gene lookup returns CDR1 SNHLY and CDR2 FYNNEI. The CDR3 here is CARDRVTREGNQYF. The CDR3 nucleotides are TGTGCCAGAGATCGCGTGACTAGAGAAGGGAACCAGTACTTC.

This chain joins TRBV9 and TRBJ2-3; 9 bases align to TRBD2. Per the germline V gene, CDR1 is SGDLS and CDR2 is YYNGEE. Trimming cost V 5 bases and J 0 bases; bases outside gene matches: 4. The CDR3 is 15 residues long. The CDR3 spells CASSGSGRSTDTQYF. As DNA, the CDR3 is TGTGCCAGCAGTGGTAGCGGGAGAAGCACAGATACGCAGTATTTT.

The chain carries TRBV11-2 and TRBJ2-7; possibly TRBD1 for D (6 bases). V shed 5 bases and J shed 1 base, with 6 bases lying between them. CDR1 and CDR2 from the germline V gene are SGHAT and FQNNGV. The CDR3 covers 12 residues. The DNA for the CDR3 is TGTGCCAGCAGCCAGGGGTCCTACGAGCAGTACTTC. This gives the protein CASSQGSYEQYF.

The chain carries TRBV6-6 and TRBJ1-1, with D maybe TRBD1 (6 bases). Looked up from germline, CDR1 is MNHNY and CDR2 is SVGAGI (reference sequence). Trimming removed 5 bases from V and 5 bases from J, with 15 bases in between. The length of the CDR3 is 14 residues. In DNA form, the CDR3 reads TGTGCCAGCAGTCTTCAGGGGCTTGGGACTGAAGCTTTCTTT. It encodes CASSLQGLGTEAFF.

The V and J genes are TRBV5-6 and TRBJ2-6; a weak D match, TRBD1 (6 bases). The germline V gene has CDR1 SGHDT and CDR2 YYEEEE. Trimming took off 1 base at V and 0 bases at J, with 11 bases between the two ends. The CDR3 contains 17 residues. This CDR3 is CASSLRHRVSGANVLTF. The CDR3 region has the DNA TGTGCCAGCAGCTTGCGTCACAGGGTCTCTGGGGCCAACGTCCTGACTTTC.

The J gene is TRBJ1-2, the V gene TRBV7-9; D is unclear. This CDR3 spans 14 amino acids. With 3 bases removed from V and 8 bases from J, the gap between germline ends came to 16 bases. Germline CDR1 reads SEHNR; CDR2 reads FQNEAQ (reference sequence). CDR3: CASSLEGSRTGYTF. Here the CDR3 DNA reads TGTGCCAGCAGCTTGGAAGGGTCCCGTACGGGCTACACCTTC.

The genes are TRBV7-2 and TRBJ2-5; a possible D gene is TRBD2 (5 bases). Trimming removed 0 bases from V and 3 bases from J, with 11 bases in between. This CDR3 contains 15 residues. In germline, CDR1 is SGHTA, CDR2 FQGNSA. The CDR3 sequence is CASSLATRGKETQYF. CDR3 nucleotides: TGTGCCAGCAGCTTAGCGACACGGGGTAAAGAGACCCAGTACTTC.

The table lists this clone with a count of one. The chain is built from TRBV19 and TRBJ2-3, with 11 bases fitting TRBD1. Trimming took 3 bases from V and 5 from J; bases not matched to a gene: 4. CDR1 LNHDA and CDR2 SQIVND come from the germline V gene (reference sequence). This CDR3 is built from 15 residues. CDR3 amino acids: CASSIGGTGGDTQYF. The CDR3, as DNA: TGTGCCAGTAGTATCGGCGGGACAGGGGGAGATACGCAGTATTTT.